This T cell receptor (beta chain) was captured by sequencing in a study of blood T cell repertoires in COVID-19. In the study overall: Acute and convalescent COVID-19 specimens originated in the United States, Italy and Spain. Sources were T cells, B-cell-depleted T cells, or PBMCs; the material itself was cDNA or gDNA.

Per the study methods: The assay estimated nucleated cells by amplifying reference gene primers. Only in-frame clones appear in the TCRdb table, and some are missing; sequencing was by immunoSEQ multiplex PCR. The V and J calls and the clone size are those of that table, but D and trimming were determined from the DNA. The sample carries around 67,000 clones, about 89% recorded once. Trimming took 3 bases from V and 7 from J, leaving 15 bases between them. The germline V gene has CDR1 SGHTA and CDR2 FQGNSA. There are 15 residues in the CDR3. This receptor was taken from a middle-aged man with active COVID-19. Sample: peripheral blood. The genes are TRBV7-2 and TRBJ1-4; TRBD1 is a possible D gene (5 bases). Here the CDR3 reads CASSFKGQGGEKLFF. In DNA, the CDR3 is TGTGCCAGCAGCTTTAAAGGGCAGGGAGGTGAAAAACTGTTTTTT.